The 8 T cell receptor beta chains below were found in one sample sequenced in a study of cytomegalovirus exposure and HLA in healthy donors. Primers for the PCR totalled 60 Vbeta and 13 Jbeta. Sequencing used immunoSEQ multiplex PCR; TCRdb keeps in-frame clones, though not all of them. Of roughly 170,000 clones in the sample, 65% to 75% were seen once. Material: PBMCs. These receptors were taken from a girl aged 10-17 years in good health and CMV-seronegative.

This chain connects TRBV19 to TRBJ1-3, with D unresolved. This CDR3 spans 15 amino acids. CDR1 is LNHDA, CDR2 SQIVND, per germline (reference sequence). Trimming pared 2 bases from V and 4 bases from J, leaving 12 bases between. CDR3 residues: CASSITPRSGNTIYF. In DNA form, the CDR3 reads TGTGCCAGTAGTATAACCCCTAGGTCCGGAAACACCATATATTTT.

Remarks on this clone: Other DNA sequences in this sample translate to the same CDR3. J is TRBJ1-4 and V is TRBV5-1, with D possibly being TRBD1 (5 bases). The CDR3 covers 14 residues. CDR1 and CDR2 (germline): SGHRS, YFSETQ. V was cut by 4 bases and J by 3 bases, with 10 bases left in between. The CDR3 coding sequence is TGCGCCAGCAGCCTCGGACAACCTAATGAAAAACTGTTTTTT. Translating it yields CASSLGQPNEKLFF.

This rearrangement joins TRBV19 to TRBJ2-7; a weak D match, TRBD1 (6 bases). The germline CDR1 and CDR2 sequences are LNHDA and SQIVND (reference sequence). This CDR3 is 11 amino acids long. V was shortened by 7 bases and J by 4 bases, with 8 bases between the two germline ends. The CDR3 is CASNRGYEQYF. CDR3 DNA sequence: TGTGCCAGTAATAGGGGGTACGAGCAGTACTTC. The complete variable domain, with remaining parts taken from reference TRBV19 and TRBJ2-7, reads DGGITQSPKYLFRKEGQNVTLSCEQNLNHDAMYWYRQDPGQGLRLIYYSQIVNDFQKGDIAEGYSVSREKKESFPLTVTSAQKNPTAFYLCASNRGYEQYFGPGTRLTVT.

This chain's CDR3 is CASRTRSPSSPLHF. The CDR3 DNA reads TGTGCCAGCAGAACAAGGAGTCCGAGTTCACCCCTCCACTTT. The chain links TRBV2 to TRBJ1-6, with D uncertain. V gave up 6 bases and J gave up 9 bases, with 15 bases separating them. Germline V gene sequence: CDR1 SNHLY, CDR2 FYNNEI. This CDR3 spans 14 amino acids.

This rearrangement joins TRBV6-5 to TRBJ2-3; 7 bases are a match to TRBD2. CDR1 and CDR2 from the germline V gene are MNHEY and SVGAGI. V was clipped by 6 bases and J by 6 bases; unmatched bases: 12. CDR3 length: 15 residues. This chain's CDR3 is CASSPLAGEMDTQYF. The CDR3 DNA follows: TGTGCCAGCAGCCCGCTGGCGGGGGAGATGGATACGCAGTATTTT.

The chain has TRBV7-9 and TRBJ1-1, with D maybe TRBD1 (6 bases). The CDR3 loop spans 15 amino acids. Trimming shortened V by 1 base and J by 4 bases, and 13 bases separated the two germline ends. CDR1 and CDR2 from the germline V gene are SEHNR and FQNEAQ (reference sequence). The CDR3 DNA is TGTGCCAGCAGCTTAGAAGGGGCAGGGGTCACTGAAGCTTTCTTT. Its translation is CASSLEGAGVTEAFF. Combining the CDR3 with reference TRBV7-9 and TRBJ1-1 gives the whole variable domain DTGVSQNPRHKITKRGQNVTFRCDPISEHNRLYWYRQTLGQGPEFLTYFQNEAQLEKSRLLSDRFSAERPKGSFSTLEIQRTEQGDSAMYLCASSLEGAGVTEAFFGQGTRLTVV.

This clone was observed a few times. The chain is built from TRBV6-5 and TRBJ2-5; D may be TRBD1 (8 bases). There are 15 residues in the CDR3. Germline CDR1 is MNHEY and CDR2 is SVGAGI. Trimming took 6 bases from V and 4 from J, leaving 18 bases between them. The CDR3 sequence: CASRDQQGGRETQYF. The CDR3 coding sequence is TGTGCCAGCAGGGATCAACAGGGGGGGCGAGAGACCCAGTACTTC.

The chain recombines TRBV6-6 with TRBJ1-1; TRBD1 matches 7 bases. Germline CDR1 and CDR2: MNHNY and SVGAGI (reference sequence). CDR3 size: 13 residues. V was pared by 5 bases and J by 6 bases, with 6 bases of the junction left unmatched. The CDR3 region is CASSRTQGAEAFF. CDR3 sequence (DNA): TGTGCCAGCAGTCGGACGCAGGGGGCTGAAGCTTTCTTT.